The 8 T cell receptor beta chains below were found in one sample sequenced in a study of blood T cell repertoires in COVID-19. The method was immunoSEQ multiplex PCR; TCRdb's version includes in-frame clones alone and lacks a portion of them. This sample has 200,000 to 250,000 clones, with over 80% found just once. The sequencing sample was made of PBMCs or T cells enriched from blood (not recorded which). These TCRs come from a woman aged 40 to 55 who had recovered from COVID-19.

This chain connects TRBV6-5 to TRBJ1-1; 9 bases map to TRBD1. Germline V gene data show CDR1 as MNHEY and CDR2 as SVGAGI. The CDR3 is made up of 14 amino acids. V dropped 5 bases and J dropped 3; count of bases not matched to a gene: 4. The CDR3, as DNA: TGTGCCAGCAGTCGGACAGGGGCAGACACTGAAGCTTTCTTT. Protein product: CASSRTGADTEAFF.

The chain uses TRBV28 and TRBJ2-7; 9 nucleotides agree with TRBD1. The CDR3 length is 13 residues. CDR1 is MDHEN and CDR2 is SYDVKM in the germline V gene. The junction had 7 bases not matched to a gene; V was cut back by 7 bases and J by 6 bases. Here the CDR3 reads CASTPGQGGEQYF. Written as DNA, the CDR3 is TGTGCCAGCACCCCGGGACAGGGAGGCGAGCAGTACTTC.

This chain joins TRBV7-2 and TRBJ2-1; the match to TRBD2 covers 12 bases. Germline CDR1 reads SGHTA; CDR2 reads FQGNSA. The CDR3 covers 16 residues. J was trimmed by 6 bases and V by 5 bases; bases with no gene match: 8. CDR3 loop: CASSEDGLAGSNEQFF. In DNA form, the CDR3 reads TGTGCCAGCAGCGAAGACGGACTAGCGGGGTCCAATGAGCAGTTCTTC.

The chain combines TRBV5-5 with TRBJ2-3; perhaps TRBD2 as D (6 bases). The germline CDR1 and CDR2 sequences are SGHKS and YYEKEE (reference sequence). The CDR3 extends over 18 amino acids. Trimming took 2 bases from V and 0 from J, leaving 19 bases between them. The CDR3 sequence is CASSLRLARGSSTDTQYF. The CDR3 DNA sequence: TGTGCCAGCAGCTTAAGGCTAGCGAGAGGTTCGAGCACAGATACGCAGTATTTT.

This rearrangement joins TRBV24-1 to TRBJ2-3; the match to TRBD2 covers 12 bases. Looked up from germline, CDR1 is KGHDR and CDR2 is SFDVKD. The CDR3 covers 16 residues. V was clipped by 7 bases and J by 0 bases; unmatched bases: 4. DNA for the CDR3: TGTGCCACCAGGGGGACTAGCGGGCAGAGCACAGATACGCAGTATTTT. This codes for CATRGTSGQSTDTQYF.

This chain links TRBV7-3 with TRBJ1-1; tentatively, D is TRBD1 (6 bases). CDR3 length equals 15 residues. Deletions cut 6 bases from V and 1 base from J, with 15 bases between. The germline gives CDR1 SGHTA, CDR2 FQGTGA. CDR3 residues: CASRSSGTTNTEAFF. In nucleotides, the CDR3 is TGTGCCAGCAGATCTTCCGGGACAACGAACACTGAAGCTTTCTTT.

The rearrangement joins TRBV6-5 to TRBJ2-1; D perhaps matches TRBD2 (5 bases). CDR3 length: 16 amino acids. Trimming pared 4 bases from V and 0 bases from J, leaving 13 bases between. CDR1 and CDR2 from the germline V gene are MNHEY and SVGAGI. The chain's CDR3 is CASSLARSSSYNEQFF. The CDR3 bases are TGTGCCAGCAGTTTAGCGCGGTCTAGCTCCTACAATGAGCAGTTCTTC.

The V and J genes are TRBV19 and TRBJ2-3; D possibly corresponds to TRBD1 (6 bases). Trimming cost V 8 bases and J 2 bases, with 14 bases left between them. The germline V gene has CDR1 LNHDA and CDR2 SQIVND (reference sequence). The CDR3 contains 14 residues. Here the CDR3 DNA reads TGTGCCAGTGCCACGGGACAAAACACAGATACGCAGTATTTT. It is translated as CASATGQNTDTQYF.